This entry lists 21 T cell receptor beta chains sequenced from one sample in a study of control samples from healthy donors and cancer patients. Method: immunoSEQ multiplex PCR; TCRdb's copy keeps in-frame clones and lacks some. The sample lists tens of thousands of clones, around 87% seen once, with more than 9.5% in the top ten. Sequencing was carried out using PBMCs. The receptors here all came from a woman aged 55-69 years with lung cancer.

The V call is TRBV3-1 (or the pseudogene TRBV3-2), the J call TRBJ1-3; D not certain. Trimming stripped 1 base from V and 2 bases from J, with 9 bases between. Germline V gene sequence: CDR1 LGHDT, CDR2 YNNKEL (reference sequence). This CDR3 is 15 amino acids long. The CDR3 protein is CASSQGWGTGNTIYF. The CDR3 DNA follows: TGTGCCAGCAGCCAAGGGTGGGGAACTGGAAACACCATATATTTT.

V gene TRBV24-1 combines with J gene TRBJ2-1; TRBD2 matches at 16 bases. CDR3 length equals 19 residues. With V trimmed by 6 bases and J by 0 bases, 7 bases remained unmatched. Germline CDR1 and CDR2: KGHDR and SFDVKD. As DNA, the CDR3 is TGTGCCACCAGTTTAGGGGGACTAGCGGGAGGGGCCTCCTACAATGAGCAGTTCTTC. The encoded protein is CATSLGGLAGGASYNEQFF.

This chain joins TRBV28 and TRBJ2-3; D unclear. This CDR3 contains 15 residues. The germline V gene has CDR1 MDHEN and CDR2 SYDVKM. Trimming took off 6 bases at V and 2 bases at J, with 15 bases between the two ends. CDR3 residues: CASSIHSFNTDTQYF. The DNA for the CDR3 is TGTGCCAGCAGCATTCACAGCTTTAACACAGATACGCAGTATTTT.

In its sample, this clone ranks as medium-sized. This sequence joins TRBV15 and TRBJ2-2; D gene ambiguous. This CDR3 region has 14 residues. V lost 2 bases, J lost 0 bases, and 4 bases lay in between. Germline CDR1 and CDR2: LNHNV and YYDKDF (reference sequence). The CDR3 here is CATSRQANTGELFF. The CDR3 DNA follows: TGTGCCACCAGCAGACAGGCGAACACCGGGGAGCTGTTTTTT.

V usage is TRBV6-6 and J usage is TRBJ1-1; the D is unclear. Germline V gene data show CDR1 as MNHNY and CDR2 as SVGAGI (reference sequence). V was pared by 5 bases and J by 3 bases, with 13 bases between. The CDR3 runs to 14 residues. DNA for the CDR3: TGTGCCAGCAGTCCTGAGGGAGGGCACACTGAAGCTTTCTTT. Encoded protein: CASSPEGGHTEAFF.

This clone has more than one count but fewer than ten. The CDR3 spells CATRQGVRYNEQFF. The CDR3 nucleotides read TGTGCCACCCGACAGGGGGTACGGTACAATGAGCAGTTCTTC. The rearrangement joins TRBV19 to TRBJ2-1; 9 bases match TRBD1. The CDR3 runs to 14 residues. With 10 bases clipped from V and 4 bases from J, the junction kept 8 bases outside the gene matches. In germline, CDR1 is LNHDA, CDR2 SQIVND (reference sequence).

This chain links TRBV5-4 with TRBJ1-6; D might be TRBD1 (6 bases). The germline V and J ends were trimmed by 3 bases and 5 bases, with 15 bases remaining between them. CDR3 length: 16 amino acids. Germline V gives CDR1 SGHNT, CDR2 YYREEE (reference sequence). CDR3 amino acids: CASSSPVSGDNSPLHF. The CDR3 DNA is TGTGCCAGCAGCTCCCCGGTATCAGGGGATAATTCACCCCTCCACTTT.

The count of this clone is one. Here the CDR3 reads CASSYSDRGRAFF. CDR3 in DNA: TGTGCCAGCAGTTACTCGGACAGGGGGCGAGCTTTCTTT. The chain joins TRBV6-5 to TRBJ1-1, with 11 bases identical to TRBD1. Germline V lookup: CDR1 MNHEY, CDR2 SVGAGI. With 0 bases clipped from V and 10 bases from J, the junction kept 1 base outside the gene matches. This CDR3 has 13 amino acids.

The chain has TRBV5-6 and TRBJ1-5; D gene ambiguous. The V end was cut by 2 bases, the J end by 2 bases, with 8 bases between. Germline CDR1 and CDR2: SGHDT and YYEEEE. The CDR3 spans 14 residues. The CDR3 DNA sequence: TGTGCCAGCAGCTTCCTCACGGGCAATCAGCCCCAGCATTTT. Its protein is CASSFLTGNQPQHF.

The genes are TRBV7-3 and TRBJ2-1; 7 bases are a match to TRBD1. With V trimmed by 4 bases and J by 9 bases, 12 bases remained unmatched. Germline loops: CDR1 SGHTA, CDR2 FQGTGA. This CDR3 has 15 residues. CDR3 sequence reads: CASSSFQTGQGEQFF. CDR3 sequence (DNA): TGTGCCAGCAGCTCATTCCAGACAGGGCAGGGTGAGCAGTTCTTC.

The V and J genes are TRBV19 and TRBJ2-1; TRBD1 agrees at 12 bases. The CDR3 covers 16 residues. The ends lost 7 bases at V and 8 bases at J; junction bases unmatched: 12. The germline V gene encodes CDR1 LNHDA and CDR2 SQIVND (reference sequence). The DNA for the CDR3 is TGTGCCAGTACCCCTCCGGGACAGGGGGCAGACTATGAGCAGTTCTTC. Amino acid sequence: CASTPPGQGADYEQFF.

This sequence joins TRBV5-1 and TRBJ1-2; TRBD1 agrees at 8 bases. Germline V lookup: CDR1 SGHRS, CDR2 YFSETQ. With 2 bases clipped from V and 8 bases from J, the junction kept 11 bases outside the gene matches. The CDR3 sequence is 15 residues long. For the CDR3, the DNA is TGCGCCAGCAGCTTCGAGTCAGGGGGCGCAGGAGGCTACACCTTC. This sequence encodes CASSFESGGAGGYTF.

This clone was observed a handful of times. The chain links TRBV18 to TRBJ1-1; D is unclear. This CDR3 is built from 16 residues. Trimming pared 0 bases from V and 6 bases from J, leaving 17 bases between. Germline values: CDR1 KGHSH, CDR2 LQKENI. CDR3 DNA sequence: TGTGCCAGCTCACCACCGAACCGGGCGGGGTACGCTGAAGCTTTCTTT. Its translation: CASSPPNRAGYAEAFF.

The CDR3 coding sequence is TGTGCCAGCAGTGACAGGGGGAGGGATGAAAAACTGTTTTTT. Its translation is CASSDRGRDEKLFF. The chain combines TRBV6-1 with TRBJ1-4, with 7 bases lining up with TRBD1. This CDR3 has 14 amino acids. Germline CDR1 is MNHNS and CDR2 is SASEGT. V dropped 3 bases and J dropped 6; count of bases not matched to a gene: 4.

The J gene is TRBJ2-5, the V gene TRBV7-3, with a tentative D call TRBD2 (5 bases). CDR1 is SGHTA and CDR2 is FQGTGA in the germline V gene. Trimming took off 2 bases at V and 5 bases at J, with 9 bases between the two ends. The CDR3 is made up of 13 amino acids. CDR3 sequence reads: CASSLQRGETQYF. As DNA, the CDR3 is TGTGCCAGCAGCTTACAGCGCGGGGAGACCCAGTACTTC.

The chain recombines TRBV7-9 with TRBJ2-2; possibly TRBD2 for D (5 bases). The CDR3 is 15 residues long. The V end was cut by 1 base, the J end by 0 bases, with 6 bases between. CDR1 and CDR2 from the germline V gene are SEHNR and FQNEAQ (reference sequence). CDR3 protein: CASSLVGTNTGELFF. CDR3 in DNA: TGTGCCAGCAGCTTAGTCGGGACGAACACCGGGGAGCTGTTTTTT.

The J gene is TRBJ2-6, the V gene TRBV19; 9 nucleotides line up with TRBD1. This CDR3 contains 17 residues. Germline CDR1 reads LNHDA; CDR2 reads SQIVND (reference sequence). V lost 5 bases and J lost 2; bases outside the gene matches: 7. CDR3: CASSANRGRTGANVLTF. The DNA of the CDR3 is TGTGCCAGTAGTGCCAACAGGGGGCGGACTGGGGCCAACGTCCTGACTTTC.

The V and J genes are TRBV19 and TRBJ1-5, with D perhaps TRBD1 (5 bases). The CDR3 loop spans 13 amino acids. V lost 2 bases and J lost 7, with 9 bases in between. Looked up from germline, CDR1 is LNHDA and CDR2 is SQIVND (reference sequence). The CDR3 bases are TGTGCCAGTAGTATATCCGGGGGGCAGCCCCAGCATTTT. Translated, it gives CASSISGGQPQHF.

The V call is TRBV9, the J call TRBJ2-3; 8 bases match TRBD2. Trimming removed 4 bases from V and 2 bases from J; junction bases left unmatched: 9. This CDR3 has 16 residues. Germline CDR1 is SGDLS and CDR2 is YYNGEE. The CDR3 here is CASSFRLTSDTDTQYF. CDR3 DNA: TGTGCCAGCAGCTTCCGTTTGACTAGCGACACAGATACGCAGTATTTT. The whole variable domain, remainder taken from reference TRBV9 and TRBJ2-3, is DSGVTQTPKHLITATGQRVTLRCSPRSGDLSVYWYQQSLDQGLQFLIQYYNGEERAKGNILERFSAQQFPDLHSELNLSSLELGDSALYFCASSFRLTSDTDTQYFGPGTRLTVL.

This clone was picked up a small number of times. The gene calls are TRBV5-4 and TRBJ2-2, with TRBD1 as a possible D gene (7 bases). Germline V gene sequence: CDR1 SGHNT, CDR2 YYREEE (reference sequence). The CDR3 runs to 14 residues. V gave up 3 bases and J gave up 4 bases, with 10 bases separating them. CDR3 residues: CASSYRGGTGELFF. CDR3 nucleotides: TGTGCCAGCAGCTACAGGGGAGGCACCGGGGAGCTGTTTTTT.

This clone rates as medium-sized (0.01 to 0.1%). The chain couples TRBV11-2 to TRBJ1-6, with unresolved D. The V and J ends lost 1 base and 0 bases respectively, with 7 bases between them. Germline loops: CDR1 SGHAT, CDR2 FQNNGV. This CDR3 is 16 amino acids long. CDR3 sequence: CASSLGASSYNSPLHF. CDR3 DNA: TGTGCCAGCAGCTTAGGCGCCAGCTCCTATAATTCACCCCTCCACTTT.